Many counts were recorded for the clone carrying this TCR beta chain. What it binds is not known. A single record per CDR3 protein comes from TCRdb applying MiXCR to the reads. The sample has 300,000 or so distinct CDR3 sequences; 20% to 30% are singletons. The data stem from a study of T cell repertoires in cytomegalovirus infection. At the level of the study: In public TCR beta signatures, there were indications of both CMV infection and matching HLA type.

The V and J ends lost 3 bases and 7 bases respectively, with 16 bases between them. The CDR3 has 16 amino acids. Germline V gene data show CDR1 as SGHVS and CDR2 as FQNEAQ. Study-level results: Dominating the ex vivo response were HLA-C-restricted CMV-specific TCR beta clonotypes.

This TCR was sampled from a human donor in good health (CMV status not recorded). Some clones in this sample may be carry-over from other donors' samples. Material for sequencing was PBMCs. The chain recombines TRBV7-8 with TRBJ1-6; D perhaps matches TRBD1 (6 bases). As DNA, the CDR3 is TGTGCCAGCAGCTTCTCCGTGGGGGCGGGGAATTCACCCCTCCACTTT. Its protein is CASSFSVGAGNSPLHF.